This entry features one T cell receptor (beta chain) sequence. Its antigen is unidentified. The CDR3 spans 14 residues. Germline V lookup: CDR1 LNHNV, CDR2 YYDKDF (reference sequence). The V gene lost 3 bases and the J gene lost 6 bases, with 9 bases spanning the gap. Generation of TCR beta libraries employed quantitative 5'-RACE incorporating molecular barcodes. TCRdb passed the 5' RACE reads through MiXCR, listing each CDR3 protein once. The sample yields 150,000 to 200,000 distinct CDR3 sequences, 25% to 35% seen once. This sample was included in a study of CD8 T cells in ankylosing spondylitis. General observations from the study: According to the report, clones linked to the disease were significantly enriched in matched synovial fluid samples taken from ankylosing spondylitis patients. Disease-linked clones were CD8+ and relatively rare in peripheral blood. In ankylosing spondylitis blood, a motif of about eight highly homologous TCR beta variants appeared characteristic.

The source material was synovial fluid, either unsorted or a sorted T cell fraction (not recorded which). The chain employs TRBV15 and TRBJ1-6; D unresolved. The TCR comes from a male donor with ankylosing spondylitis. The CDR3 region has the DNA TGTGCCACCAGCAGTGCAGTCCTTAATTCACCCCTCCACTTT. Amino acid sequence: CATSSAVLNSPLHF. Using reference TRBV15 and TRBJ1-6 for the parts outside the CDR3, the full variable domain is DAMVIQNPRYQVTQFGKPVTLSCSQTLNHNVMYWYQQKSSQAPKLLFHYYDKDFNNEADTPDNFQSRRPNTSFCFLDIRSPGLGDTAMYLCATSSAVLNSPLHFGNGTRLTVT.